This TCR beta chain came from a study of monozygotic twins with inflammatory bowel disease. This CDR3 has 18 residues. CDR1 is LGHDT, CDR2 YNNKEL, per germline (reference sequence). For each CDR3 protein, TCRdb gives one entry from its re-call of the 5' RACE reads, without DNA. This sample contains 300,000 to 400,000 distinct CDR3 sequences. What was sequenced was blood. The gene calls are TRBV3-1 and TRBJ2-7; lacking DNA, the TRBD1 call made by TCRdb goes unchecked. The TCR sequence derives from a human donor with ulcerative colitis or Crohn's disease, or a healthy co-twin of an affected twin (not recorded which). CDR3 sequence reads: CASSQDRGAARSSYEQYF.